Described below is a single T cell receptor beta chain sequence and its context. Which antigen it targets is not known. No base quality information exists; no much larger clone differs at one position. These data are taken from a study of T-cell reconstitution after alpha-beta-depleted transplantation in children (dated by TCRdb to the mid-2010s). Regarding the study in general: T-cell immune reconstitution after TCRalphabeta/CD19-depleted allogeneic hematopoietic cell transplantation in children was quantitatively tracked in the study by means of TCR repertoire profiling.

Library prep was done by PCR. TCRdb lists the instrument as Illumina HiSeq 2500. To normalize quantification of the TCRbeta repertoire, the TCR libraries were built with molecular barcoding that relied on unique molecular identifiers. TCRdb reran the public reads through fastp at Q25 and MiXCR, keeping productive beta chains. Under each unique CDR3 protein, matching rows form one entry showing the most common genes and DNA. The sample table records fewer than 250,000 distinct CDR3 sequences; around a sixth of these occur just once. The ten largest clones take up 35% to 50% of the sample. This sample's treatment or condition label indicates: allogeneic hematopoietic cell transplantation with graft depleted of TCRalphabeta T cells and CD19 B cells. Transplant recipients were children who received TCRalphabeta/CD19-depleted allogeneic hematopoietic cell grafts. The V and J ends are trimmed by 4 bases and 2 bases, leaving 16 bases between them. Looking up the germline V gene yields CDR1 KGHDR and CDR2 SFDVKD. The CDR3 goes from the cysteine to the phenylalanine over 16 residues. Only CDR3 DNA remains: 48 bases, in frame from the first base.

The research as a whole found: About two months after transplant, the apparently early recovery of alphabetaT-cell counts reportedly depended on just several hundred clones that had expanded rapidly and came from non-depleted graft cells. The frequencies of hyperexpanded clones fell over the following months, and after one year, T-cell counts and TCRbeta diversity were mostly attributed to newly produced T cells. In some patients, high TCRbeta diversity at day 60 was attributed to recipient T cells and intrathymic progenitors that had survived conditioning.

This chain joins TRBV24-1 to TRBJ2-5, with TRBD1 perhaps the D gene, on 5 matching bases. This TCR was sampled from a male patient aged 2-15 years who had a stem cell transplant for acute lymphoblastic leukemia, so the T cells may come from the graft donor. The specimen was PBMCs, mostly from graft donor cells, collected 360 days after TCRalphabeta/CD19-depleted stem cell transplant. The DNA reads TGTGCCACCAGTGAATCTACAGGAAAGCCACAAGAGACCCAGTACTTC. Its coded protein is CATSESTGKPQETQYF.